Listed here are 29 T cell receptor beta chains from one sample, sequenced in a study of blood T cell repertoires in COVID-19. The protocol was immunoSEQ multiplex PCR, while the TCRdb copy is restricted to in-frame clones and leaves out a portion. This sample has around 250,000 clones, with 86% found just once. The sample taken for sequencing was peripheral blood. The receptors were gathered from a woman older than 75 with COVID-19, enrolled during active disease.

Notes on this clone: Other DNA sequences within the sample encode an identical CDR3. DNA of the CDR3: TGTGCCATTGACCCTAGCGGGGGTTCCTACAATGAGCAGTTCTTC. It translates to CAIDPSGGSYNEQFF. V and J are TRBV10-3 and TRBJ2-1; TRBD2 matches at 10 bases. The CDR3 sequence is 15 residues long. The V gene end was trimmed by 9 bases and the J gene end by 1 base; junction bases not matched to a gene: 6. Germline V gene sequence: CDR1 ENHRY, CDR2 SYGVKD.

Regarding this clone: The same CDR3 can be traced to other DNA sequences in this sample. V gene TRBV4-1 combines with J gene TRBJ2-1; 10 bases are shared with TRBD2. Unmatched junction bases numbered 9, after V lost 4 bases and J lost 0 bases. CDR1 is MGHRA, CDR2 YSYEKL, per germline. This CDR3 region has 18 residues. CDR3 nucleotide sequence: TGCGCCAGCAGCCCATCCGGAGCGGGGGGGCTCTCCTACAATGAGCAGTTCTTC. Translating it yields CASSPSGAGGLSYNEQFF.

This sequence joins TRBV29-1 and TRBJ1-1; maybe TRBD1 (6 bases). The CDR3 is 12 residues long. CDR1 is SQVTM and CDR2 is ANQGSEA in the germline V gene. Trimming shortened V by 7 bases and J by 1 base, and 10 bases separated the two germline ends. The CDR3 DNA is TGCAGCGCCGGGACAACGAACACTGAAGCTTTCTTT. Translated: CSAGTTNTEAFF.

This chain links TRBV19 with TRBJ2-1; D perhaps matches TRBD2 (5 bases). The CDR3 loop spans 14 amino acids. Germline V CDR1 and CDR2: LNHDA, SQIVND (reference sequence). V lost 10 bases and J 1 base, leaving 14 bases between the germline ends. Written as DNA, the CDR3 is TGTGCCACCGGCGGGCTCCTTTCCTACAATGAGCAGTTCTTC. This gives the protein CATGGLLSYNEQFF.

This chain uses TRBV3-1 (or the pseudogene TRBV3-2) with TRBJ2-1, with TRBD2 matching 9 bases. Trimming cost V 11 bases and J 6 bases; bases outside gene matches: 8. The germline V gene encodes CDR1 LGHDT and CDR2 YNNKEL (reference sequence). CDR3 length: 13 residues. DNA of the CDR3: TGTGCCGCGCAAGCGGGGGGAACCAATGAGCAGTTCTTC. Translation: CAAQAGGTNEQFF.

The rearrangement links TRBV7-8 to TRBJ1-2; TRBD1 matches at 8 bases. Germline CDR1 SGHVS, CDR2 FQNEAQ. The V gene end was trimmed by 5 bases and the J gene end by 9 bases; junction bases not matched to a gene: 14. The CDR3 contains 15 residues. The CDR3 nucleotides read TGTGCCAGCAGCCTATCTACTGACAGGGGTCGGCGCTACACCTTC. Protein sequence: CASSLSTDRGRRYTF.

V gene TRBV30 combines with J gene TRBJ1-1; D not certain. The length of the CDR3 is 13 residues. V was cut by 3 bases and J by 2 bases, with 10 bases left in between. Germline CDR1 is GTSNPN and CDR2 is SVGIG (reference sequence). This CDR3 is CAWRVTFNTEAFF. In DNA, the CDR3 is TGTGCCTGGAGAGTTACATTTAACACTGAAGCTTTCTTT. The full variable domain, in which reference TRBV30 and TRBJ1-1 provide the parts outside the CDR3, is SQTIHQWPATLVQPVGSPLSLECTVEGTSNPNLYWYRQAAGRGLQLLFYSVGIGQISSEVPQNLSASRPQDRQFILSSKKLLLSDSGFYLCAWRVTFNTEAFFGQGTRLTVV.

This clone appeared once. The V gene is TRBV6-5, the J gene TRBJ1-2; 7 positions match TRBD1. V trimming: 5 bases; J trimming: 5 bases; junction bases outside the gene matches: 5. The V gene's germline CDR1 is MNHEY and CDR2 SVGAGI. This CDR3 has 13 amino acids. CDR3 amino acids: CASSPNRGYGYTF. As DNA, the CDR3 is TGTGCCAGCAGTCCTAACAGGGGATATGGCTACACCTTC.

The rearrangement links TRBV28 to TRBJ1-5; maybe TRBD1 (6 bases). Germline V gene data show CDR1 as MDHEN and CDR2 as SYDVKM. The germline V and J ends were trimmed by 6 bases and 1 base, with 13 bases remaining between them. The CDR3 totals 15 residues. The CDR3 here is CASSRSTGSNQPQHF. CDR3 coding DNA: TGTGCCAGCAGCAGATCAACAGGGAGCAATCAGCCCCAGCATTTT.

The chain combines TRBV6-2 or TRBV6-3 with TRBJ1-2; D perhaps matches TRBD1 (6 bases). V dropped 6 bases and J dropped 4 bases, with 12 bases sitting between them. The CDR3 totals 13 residues. The germline CDR1 and CDR2 sequences are MNHEY and SVGEGT. CDR3 sequence reads: CASSLQGTYGYTF. Written as DNA, the CDR3 is TGTGCCAGCAGCCTACAGGGAACCTATGGCTACACCTTC.

The chain combines TRBV7-8 with TRBJ2-7; no definite D call. The CDR3 is 14 amino acids. The V end was cut by 3 bases, the J end by 1 base, with 10 bases between. The germline V gene encodes CDR1 SGHVS and CDR2 FQNEAQ. The CDR3 loop reads CASSFVAVSYEQYF. The DNA for the CDR3 is TGTGCCAGCAGCTTCGTGGCGGTATCCTACGAGCAGTACTTC.

The J gene is TRBJ1-2, the V gene TRBV6-5; TRBD1 matches at 7 bases. Trimming at V came to 5 bases and at J to 3 bases, leaving 3 bases not matched to a gene. Germline CDR1 reads MNHEY; CDR2 reads SVGAGI. This CDR3 spans 13 amino acids. CDR3 region: CASSRDRYYGYTF. The DNA for the CDR3 is TGTGCCAGCAGTAGGGACAGATACTATGGCTACACCTTC.

CDR3 in amino acids: CASSGQGGGTDTQYF. The CDR3 DNA reads as TGTGCCAGCAGTGGACAGGGAGGAGGCACAGATACGCAGTATTTT. The chain combines TRBV2 with TRBJ2-3, with a possible D match to TRBD1 (7 bases). The germline CDR1 and CDR2 sequences are SNHLY and FYNNEI. Trimming removed 4 bases from V and 1 base from J, with 12 bases in between. The CDR3 runs to 15 residues.

The rearrangement uses TRBV11-1 and TRBJ2-3; a weak D match, TRBD2 (7 bases). CDR3 size: 15 residues. Germline V CDR1 and CDR2: SGHAT, FQDESV (reference sequence). Trimming shortened V by 1 base and J by 3 bases, and 11 bases separated the two germline ends. The chain's CDR3 is CASSLGGGATDTQYF. As DNA, the CDR3 is TGTGCCAGCAGCTTAGGAGGGGGGGCAACAGATACGCAGTATTTT.

This chain links TRBV7-2 with TRBJ1-3, with D possibly TRBD1 on 6 matching bases. V lost 1 base and J lost 8, with 12 bases in between. From germline, CDR1 is SGHTA and CDR2 FQGNSA. The length of the CDR3 is 14 residues. The CDR3 here is CASSLEGRGYTIYF. The CDR3 coding sequence is TGTGCCAGCAGCTTAGAGGGCAGGGGTTACACCATATATTTT.

The chain couples TRBV5-6 to TRBJ1-1; D is undetermined. Looked up from germline, CDR1 is SGHDT and CDR2 is YYEEEE. CDR3 length: 13 residues. V was pared by 2 bases and J by 4 bases, with 9 bases between. The CDR3 coding sequence is TGTGCCAGCAGCTTACCTCAGGCCACTGAAGCTTTCTTT. This codes for CASSLPQATEAFF.

V is TRBV6-5 and J is TRBJ2-2, with 12 nucleotides matching TRBD2. Germline CDR1 reads MNHEY; CDR2 reads SVGAGI. This CDR3 contains 16 residues. The V and J ends lost 2 bases and 4 bases, in that order; junction bases with no gene match: 2. CDR3 coding DNA: TGTGCCAGCAGTTACAGACTAGCGGGGGCCACCGGGGAGCTGTTTTTT. The encoded protein is CASSYRLAGATGELFF.

This clone was recorded once. The chain joins TRBV10-3 to TRBJ2-7; D is unresolved. The ends were cut back, 0 bases at V and 3 bases at J, with 6 bases in the middle. The CDR3 has 13 amino acids. Germline V gives CDR1 ENHRY, CDR2 SYGVKD. CDR3 region: CAISESADYEQYV. CDR3 sequence (DNA): TGTGCCATCAGTGAGTCGGCGGACTACGAGCAGTACGTC.

The chain carries TRBV19 and TRBJ2-7; 15 bases align to TRBD2. There are 18 residues in the CDR3. With 3 bases clipped from V and 4 bases from J, the junction kept 10 bases outside the gene matches. The germline CDR1 and CDR2 sequences are LNHDA and SQIVND (reference sequence). The CDR3 DNA reads TGTGCCAGTAGTATTGGAGGTGGACTAGCGGGGGGGCCGTACGAGCAGTACTTC. Protein product: CASSIGGGLAGGPYEQYF.

This sequence joins TRBV5-1 and TRBJ2-3; maybe TRBD2 (5 bases). The CDR3 runs 16 residues. Germline-derived CDR1 and CDR2 are SGHRS and YFSETQ. Trimming removed 0 bases from V and 6 bases from J, with 17 bases in between. CDR3 sequence reads: CASSLAGTASPDTQYF. DNA for the CDR3: TGCGCCAGCAGCTTGGCCGGTACGGCTAGCCCGGATACGCAGTATTTT.

The chain employs TRBV7-2 and TRBJ2-1, with TRBD2 identical over 11 bases. This CDR3 comprises 17 residues. The germline V gene has CDR1 SGHTA and CDR2 FQGNSA. V was pared by 3 bases and J by 3 bases, with 7 bases of the junction left unmatched. CDR3 coding DNA: TGTGCCAGCAGCTTCCTTAGCGGGGGGGCGCACTACAATGAGCAGTTCTTC. Its protein product is CASSFLSGGAHYNEQFF.

The chain recombines TRBV2 with TRBJ1-6, with 10 bases aligning to TRBD1. Germline CDR1 is SNHLY and CDR2 is FYNNEI. The V and J ends lost 6 bases and 7 bases, in that order; junction bases with no gene match: 3. The CDR3 has 14 residues. CDR3 in DNA: TGTGCCAGCAGGGGGGACAGGGGAAATTCACCCCTCCACTTT. Translated, it gives CASRGDRGNSPLHF.

CDR3 bases: TGCGCCAGCAGCGCAGGGTCCGGGGCCAACGTCCTGACTTTC. This gives the protein CASSAGSGANVLTF. The V call is TRBV5-1, the J call TRBJ2-6; tentatively, D is TRBD1 (5 bases). Per germline, CDR1 SGHRS and CDR2 YFSETQ. The CDR3 sequence is 14 residues long. Trimming cost V 4 bases and J 4 bases, with 9 bases left between them. The whole variable domain, filled in from reference TRBV5-1 and TRBJ2-6, reads KAGVTQTPRYLIKTRGQQVTLSCSPISGHRSVSWYQQTPGQGLQFLFEYFSETQRNKGNFPGRFSGRQFSNSRSEMNVSTLELGDSALYLCASSAGSGANVLTFGAGSRLTVL.

The chain links TRBV5-4 to TRBJ1-2, with 8 positions matching TRBD1. This CDR3 region has 14 residues. Losses at the gene ends were 3 bases for V and 7 bases for J; bases not matched to a gene: 8. Germline V gives CDR1 SGHNT, CDR2 YYREEE (reference sequence). The CDR3 bases are TGTGCCAGCAGCTCTAGGACAGGGTTGACTGGCTACACCTTC. Protein sequence: CASSSRTGLTGYTF.

The V gene is TRBV28, the J gene TRBJ2-7; 10 bases line up with TRBD2. Germline CDR1 MDHEN, CDR2 SYDVKM. V trimming: 3 bases; J trimming: 4 bases; junction bases outside the gene matches: 9. CDR3 length: 16 residues. CDR3 in DNA: TGTGCCAGCAGTTTTTTCATAGCGGGGGGATTTTACGAGCAGTACTTC. It translates to CASSFFIAGGFYEQYF.

V gene TRBV11-2 combines with J gene TRBJ2-3, with D tentatively TRBD1 (5 bases). The CDR3 length is 14 residues. Germline assignment: CDR1 SGHAT and CDR2 FQNNGV. Trimming took 1 base from V and 3 from J, leaving 8 bases between them. The CDR3 spells CASSLGQGTDTQYF. DNA for the CDR3: TGTGCCAGCAGCTTAGGCCAGGGAACAGATACGCAGTATTTT.

Comments on this clone: The junction departs from germline at one end; a sequencing error may be responsible. Other DNA sequences in this sample translate to the same CDR3. This chain joins TRBV7-7 and TRBJ1-1; a weak D match, TRBD1 (6 bases). The CDR3 extends over 13 amino acids. In germline, CDR1 is SSHAT, CDR2 FNYEAQ (reference sequence). The CDR3 DNA reads as TGTGCTAGCAGCTTGACAGGGAACACTGAAGCTTTCTTT. Translation gives CASSLTGNTEAFF.

The chain has TRBV6-1 and TRBJ2-4; D gene uncertain. V lost 2 bases to trimming and J lost 0 bases, with 5 bases between them. Germline CDR1 and CDR2: MNHNS and SASEGT. CDR3 length: 14 amino acids. CDR3 protein: CASSELLAKNIQYF. The CDR3 DNA follows: TGTGCCAGCAGTGAACTGTTAGCCAAAAACATTCAGTACTTC.

This sequence joins TRBV4-1 and TRBJ2-6; tentative D call: TRBD1 (6 bases). Looked up from germline, CDR1 is MGHRA and CDR2 is YSYEKL. The CDR3 totals 18 residues. V dropped 1 base and J dropped 3 bases, with 16 bases sitting between them. The CDR3 sequence: CASSQGRGILGGANVLTF. For the CDR3, the DNA is TGCGCCAGCAGCCAAGGCAGGGGAATTCTAGGTGGGGCCAACGTCCTGACTTTC.